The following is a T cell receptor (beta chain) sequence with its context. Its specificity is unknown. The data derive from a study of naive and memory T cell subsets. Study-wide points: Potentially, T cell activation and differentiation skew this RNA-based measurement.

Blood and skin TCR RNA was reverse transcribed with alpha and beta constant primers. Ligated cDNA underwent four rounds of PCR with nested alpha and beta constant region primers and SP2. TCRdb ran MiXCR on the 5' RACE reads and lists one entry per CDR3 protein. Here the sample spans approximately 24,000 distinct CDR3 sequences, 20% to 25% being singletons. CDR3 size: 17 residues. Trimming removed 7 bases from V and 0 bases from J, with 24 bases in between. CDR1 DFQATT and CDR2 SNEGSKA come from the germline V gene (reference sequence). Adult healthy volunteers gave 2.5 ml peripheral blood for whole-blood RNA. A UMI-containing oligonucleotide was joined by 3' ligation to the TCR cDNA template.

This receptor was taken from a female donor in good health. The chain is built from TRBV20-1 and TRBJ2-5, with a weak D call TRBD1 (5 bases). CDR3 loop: CSVGLETAGLNQETQYF. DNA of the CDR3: TGCAGTGTTGGCCTGGAGACAGCTGGATTAAACCAAGAGACCCAGTACTTC.